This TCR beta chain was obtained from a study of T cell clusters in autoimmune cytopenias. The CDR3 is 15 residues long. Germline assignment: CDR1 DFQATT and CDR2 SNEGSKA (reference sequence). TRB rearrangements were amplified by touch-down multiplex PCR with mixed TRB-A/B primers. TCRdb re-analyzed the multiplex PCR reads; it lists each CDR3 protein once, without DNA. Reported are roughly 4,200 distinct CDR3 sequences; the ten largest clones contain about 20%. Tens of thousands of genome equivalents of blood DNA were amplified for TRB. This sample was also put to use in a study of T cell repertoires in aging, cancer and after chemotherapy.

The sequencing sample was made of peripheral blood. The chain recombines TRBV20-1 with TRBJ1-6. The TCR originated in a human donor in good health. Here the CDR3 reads CSAPRGSGYYSPLHF.